This T cell receptor (beta chain) was profiled in a study of spatial heterogeneity in lung cancer. As to time point: sample taken at primary tumor resection. One entry per CDR3 protein results from TCRdb running MiXCR on the 5' RACE reads. The sample contains more than 65,000 distinct CDR3 sequences, approximately 8.1% of which appear only once. There are many counts of this clonotype. V was clipped by 7 bases and J by 5 bases, with 14 bases between them. Germline V gene data show CDR1 as MNHEY and CDR2 as SVGEGT. The CDR3 length is 13 residues. The sequencing here drew on PBMCs, taken at surgery. This TCR was sampled from a male donor with early-stage non-small cell lung cancer. V and J are TRBV6-2 or TRBV6-3 and TRBJ1-2, with a tentative D call TRBD1 (5 bases). CDR3 sequence reads: CASTAREGYGYTF. CDR3 nucleotide sequence: TGTGCCAGCACGGCCAGGGAAGGATATGGCTACACCTTC.